This T cell receptor (beta chain) stems from a study of T cells in Graves' hyperthyroidism and ophthalmopathy. The TCR beta CDR3 regions underwent amplification using RNA transcripts as the source. HTBI primers were employed in a first-round RT-PCR of the TCR CDR3. TCRdb recomputed calls from the multiplex PCR reads with MiXCR, one row per CDR3 protein. The data show roughly 380,000 distinct CDR3 sequences, with about 15% seen just once and 11% held by the top ten. For this clonotype: Its matching antigen is unknown.

V lost 8 bases to trimming and J lost 7 bases, with 15 bases between them. The CDR3 runs 14 residues. Germline CDR1 SEHNR, CDR2 FQNEAQ (reference sequence). Study-wide findings and caveats: Within blood appeared most thyroid clonotypes that had expanded above 0.001.

The TCR comes from a woman aged 55-69 years with Graves' hyperthyroidism. The sequencing sample was made of blood. The chain recombines TRBV7-9 with TRBJ1-6; possibly TRBD1 for D (5 bases). Here the CDR3 reads CASDGGSLNSPLHF. In DNA form, the CDR3 reads TGTGCCAGCGACGGGGGGTCCCTCAATTCACCCCTCCACTTT. The full variable domain, with the rest looked up from reference TRBV7-9 and TRBJ1-6, is DTGVSQNPRHKITKRGQNVTFRCDPISEHNRLYWYRQTLGQGPEFLTYFQNEAQLEKSRLLSDRFSAERPKGSFSTLEIQRTEQGDSAMYLCASDGGSLNSPLHFGNGTRLTVT.